This T cell receptor (beta chain) was profiled in a study of blood T cells in healthy people across ages. Study-wide results and caveats: As age increased, TCR beta diversity per million T cells fell in a roughly linear fashion.

A sample-barcoded 5' primer and a J-beta primer mix were used in a second PCR of roughly 7 to 11 cycles. Every sample gave at least 2.5 million paired-end reads containing CDR3. TCRdb reprocessed the 5' RACE reads with MiXCR, giving one entry per CDR3 protein. Of hundreds of thousands of distinct CDR3 sequences in the sample, less than 35% were seen once. This clonotype was counted ten times or more. What it binds is not known. This CDR3 is 16 amino acids long. The germline CDR1 and CDR2 sequences are SNHLY and FYNNEI. Trimming cost V 7 bases and J 0 bases; bases outside gene matches: 6. Every participating donor contributed about 10 milliliters of peripheral blood through a draw.

The sequence derives from a woman older than 75 in good health. This chain links TRBV2 with TRBJ2-7, with 13 bases aligning to TRBD2. The material sequenced was blood. Here the CDR3 DNA reads TGTGCCAGCACCCGACTAGCGGGGGGCAGCTCCTACGAGCAGTACTTC. Amino acids: CASTRLAGGSSYEQYF.